The subject of this entry is one T cell receptor beta chain. The data stem from a study of blood T cell repertoires in COVID-19. Background on the study: From the United States, Italy and Spain came samples of acute and convalescent COVID-19.

In the original workflow: Amplified reference gene primers provided the basis for estimating nucleated cell counts. The assay was immunoSEQ multiplex PCR, and TCRdb's table has in-frame clones only and misses some. The DNA gave D and trimming, while V, J and clone size come from that table. Of 150,000 to 200,000 clones listed, approximately 80% were seen once; the top ten hold approximately 8%. Enrollees, about 18 to 89 years old, lived in 24 US areas. Donors were grouped by their self-reported clinical history. The clonotype originates from a woman aged 45-65 years who had recovered from COVID-19. Input material: PBMCs or T cells enriched from blood (not recorded which).

In DNA, the CDR3 is TGTGCCAGCAGCGGGACTAGCCCGGGCTACGAGCAGTACTTC. This sequence encodes CASSGTSPGYEQYF. The chain employs TRBV6-5 and TRBJ2-7; 9 nucleotides match TRBD2. Unmatched junction bases numbered 6, after V lost 6 bases and J lost 3 bases. CDR3 length equals 14 residues. In germline, CDR1 is MNHEY, CDR2 SVGAGI.